This T cell receptor (beta chain) was captured by sequencing in a study of T cell responses to AZD1222 COVID-19 vaccine. Study-level points and caveats: Donors, mostly white British, included more females; clonal diversity was possibly underestimated. Of spike-specific TCRs, nearly half reportedly target regions left unmutated in variants. Regions 160-218 and 743-854 dominated among vaccine-associated CD4 TCRs spanning spike.

With respect to this clone: No antigen is known for it.

From germline, CDR1 is LNHDA and CDR2 SQIVND (reference sequence). The CDR3 covers 13 residues. The germline V and J ends were trimmed by 6 bases and 6 bases, with 15 bases remaining between them. Assay used: immunoSEQ multiplex PCR; TCRdb lists only in-frame clones, some missing. The table shows 110,000 or so clones, with 82% occurring only once. Sequenced material: peripheral blood, taken on day 0 of AZD1222 vaccination. This chain connects TRBV19 to TRBJ2-7, with D perhaps TRBD2 (6 bases). The sequence was obtained from an adult in good health. CDR3 protein: CASSRAGHTEQYF. The CDR3 nucleotides read TGTGCCAGTAGCAGGGCGGGGCACACCGAGCAGTACTTC.